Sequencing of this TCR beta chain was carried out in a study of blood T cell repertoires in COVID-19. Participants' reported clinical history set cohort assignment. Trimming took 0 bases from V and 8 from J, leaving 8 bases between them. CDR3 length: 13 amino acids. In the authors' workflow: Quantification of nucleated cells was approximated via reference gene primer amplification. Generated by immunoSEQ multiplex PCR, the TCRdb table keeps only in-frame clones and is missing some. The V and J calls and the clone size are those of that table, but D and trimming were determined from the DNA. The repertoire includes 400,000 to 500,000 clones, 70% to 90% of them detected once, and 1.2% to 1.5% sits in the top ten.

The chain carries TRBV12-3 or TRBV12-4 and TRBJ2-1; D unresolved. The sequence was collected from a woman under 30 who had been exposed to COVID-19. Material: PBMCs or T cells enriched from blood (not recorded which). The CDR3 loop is CASSLARSDEQFF. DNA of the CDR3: TGTGCCAGCAGTTTAGCGAGAAGCGATGAGCAGTTCTTC.